This paragraph reports one T cell receptor beta chain. No antigen is known for it. This entry belongs to a study of OX40 agonist ivuxolimab in advanced cancers. Study results and limitations: In the 0.1 to 3.0 mg/kg range, CD4+ and CD8+ blood T cells had expanded clonally by week 6. CD4+ T cells averaged fewer expanded clones than CD8+ T cells. There were also nonresponders showing low normalized T-cell clonal expansion.

V was shortened by 6 bases and J by 1 base, with 12 bases between the two germline ends. Germline-derived CDR1 and CDR2 are MNHNY and SVGAGI (reference sequence). The CDR3 sequence is 14 residues long. This table comes from immunoSEQ multiplex PCR, and its TCRdb copy is limited to in-frame clones, with some not included. The data hold around 43,000 clones, with about 89% observed a single time. The TCR sequence derives from an adult with an advanced solid tumor such as melanoma, head and neck, liver or kidney cancer. Source: CD4+ or CD8+ T cells sorted from blood, taken in a trial of the OX40 agonist ivuxolimab. V gene TRBV6-6 combines with J gene TRBJ1-1; no definite D call. CDR3 amino acids: CASSSGPGNTEAFF. CDR3 nucleotides: TGTGCCAGCAGCTCCGGACCGGGGAACACTGAAGCTTTCTTT.